These 32 T cell receptor beta chains originate from one sample sequenced in a study of blood T cell repertoires in COVID-19 (dated by TCRdb to the early 2020s). The library was generated by the immunoSEQ multiplex PCR assay. Entries here come from immuneACCESS through TCRdb and include only in-frame sequences with V and J called. Some clones fail to appear in such tables; in the studies checked, an unresolved V gene covers under half of the shortfall, and the cause of the remainder is unknown. Within this sample are around 220,000 clones, with more than 70% of them counted one time only. Jointly, the top ten make up around 7% of the sample. What was sequenced was PBMCs or T cells enriched from blood (not recorded which). These receptors all stem from a woman aged 35 to 49 with acute COVID-19.

The CDR3: CASSLVTGPYGYTF. In DNA form, the CDR3 reads TGTGCCAGCAGCTTAGTTACAGGGCCCTATGGCTACACCTTC. The chain couples TRBV11-2 to TRBJ1-2, with D tentatively TRBD1 (6 bases). Germline V gene lookup returns CDR1 SGHAT and CDR2 FQNNGV. The CDR3 extends over 14 amino acids. The V gene lost 1 base and the J gene lost 4 bases, with 10 bases spanning the gap.

This clone was found once. J is TRBJ2-3 and V is TRBV27; a possible D gene is TRBD2 (6 bases). Trimming took off 5 bases at V and 3 bases at J, with 15 bases between the two ends. This CDR3 comprises 15 residues. CDR1 and CDR2 from the germline V gene are MNHEY and SMNVEV (reference sequence). Here the CDR3 DNA reads TGTGCCAGCAGTCCCCCGGGGCGGGGTACAGATACGCAGTATTTT. This sequence encodes CASSPPGRGTDTQYF.

This chain's CDR3 is CASSLHGQSNQPQHF. DNA of the CDR3: TGTGCCAGCAGCTTACATGGACAAAGCAATCAGCCCCAGCATTTT. The chain uses TRBV7-2 and TRBJ1-5; D possibly corresponds to TRBD1 (5 bases). Deletions cut 2 bases from V and 1 base from J, with 9 bases between. Germline values: CDR1 SGHTA, CDR2 FQGNSA. This CDR3 region has 15 residues.

The chain links TRBV30 to TRBJ1-2, with D unclear. CDR3 length: 15 amino acids. The germline CDR1 and CDR2 sequences are GTSNPN and SVGIG (reference sequence). Trimming took off 0 bases at V and 2 bases at J, with 13 bases between the two ends. CDR3 coding DNA: TGTGCCTGGAGTGTGGCCGGACTGGGGAACTATGGCTACACCTTC. Protein product: CAWSVAGLGNYGYTF.

This chain connects TRBV7-3 to TRBJ2-7; 12 bases align to TRBD2. Germline trimming cut 5 bases from V and 4 bases from J; bases unmatched to any gene: 6. Germline lookup yields CDR1 SGHTA and CDR2 FQGTGA. This CDR3 is built from 15 residues. The chain's CDR3 is CASSKLAGGLYEQYF. The CDR3 nucleotides read TGTGCCAGCAGCAAACTAGCGGGGGGCCTTTACGAGCAGTACTTC.

This sequence joins TRBV3-1 (or the pseudogene TRBV3-2) and TRBJ2-1, with 8 bases matching TRBD2. V was clipped by 0 bases and J by 4 bases; unmatched bases: 17. Germline-derived CDR1 and CDR2 are LGHDT and YNNKEL (reference sequence). The CDR3 covers 20 residues. CDR3 sequence reads: CASSQDRGLPGLDPYNEQFF. CDR3 DNA sequence: TGTGCCAGCAGCCAAGATCGTGGGTTGCCGGGACTAGACCCTTACAATGAGCAGTTCTTC.

The V and J genes are TRBV7-2 and TRBJ2-5; 7 nucleotides line up with TRBD1. V shed 5 bases and J 5 bases; nucleotides not matched to a gene: 11. Germline loops: CDR1 SGHTA, CDR2 FQGNSA. CDR3 size: 15 residues. In nucleotides, the CDR3 is TGTGCCAGCAGCCCTCGACAGGGATCGGAGGAGACCCAGTACTTC. It specifies CASSPRQGSEETQYF.

This clone has only one observation. A much more abundant neighbour one base away suggests this may be a read error. The J gene is TRBJ2-3, the V gene TRBV2, with 10 bases lining up with TRBD2. The CDR3 is made up of 15 amino acids. With 6 bases clipped from V and 1 base from J, the junction kept 4 bases outside the gene matches. The germline V gene has CDR1 SNHLY and CDR2 FYNNEI. CDR3 coding DNA: TGTGCCAGCAGCCCCGGGACTAGCGGCACAGATACGCAGTATTTT. Translated: CASSPGTSGTDTQYF.

This clone appeared a few times. DNA of the CDR3: TGCGCCAGCAGCCCCCACAGCCCCTACCGAAACATTCAGTACTTC. Residues: CASSPHSPYRNIQYF. The chain carries TRBV4-3 and TRBJ2-4; D unclear. This CDR3 has 15 amino acids. V was clipped by 4 bases and J by 6 bases, with 16 bases between them. Germline CDR1 and CDR2: LGHNA and YSLEER.

This clone came up once. This chain links TRBV5-5 with TRBJ1-3; D is unresolved. The V end was cut by 4 bases, the J end by 7 bases, with 18 bases between. Germline V gene lookup returns CDR1 SGHKS and CDR2 YYEKEE (reference sequence). The CDR3 is made up of 15 amino acids. The CDR3, as DNA: TGTGCCAGCAGCCGTGGTTCAAGCGGCCGGAACACCATATATTTT. This translates into CASSRGSSGRNTIYF.

The genes are TRBV5-6 and TRBJ1-4, with 7 bases identical to TRBD1. CDR3 length equals 13 residues. The J segment lost 7 bases and the V segment lost 3 bases, leaving 3 bases of the junction unmatched. Looked up from germline, CDR1 is SGHDT and CDR2 is YYEEEE. The CDR3 DNA is TGTGCCAGCAGCTCCACAGGGGCTGAAAAACTGTTTTTT. Protein product: CASSSTGAEKLFF.

The chain is built from TRBV6-6 and TRBJ1-1, with D tentatively TRBD1 (5 bases). V gave up 2 bases and J gave up 5 bases, with 18 bases separating them. The CDR3 totals 16 residues. In germline, CDR1 is MNHNY, CDR2 SVGAGI (reference sequence). The CDR3 spells CASSYKLGGPGTEAFF. For the CDR3, the DNA is TGTGCCAGCAGTTACAAGTTGGGGGGTCCCGGGACTGAAGCTTTCTTT.

V is TRBV23-1 and J is TRBJ1-1; tentatively, D is TRBD1 (6 bases). TRBV23-1 is an open reading frame, and its role is uncertain. The CDR3 length is 12 residues. Trimming removed 0 bases from V and 12 bases from J, with 11 bases in between. The CDR3 DNA reads as TGCGCCAGCAGTCAATCCGGGGGGGGCACTTTCTTT. Residues: CASSQSGGGTFF.

CDR3 sequence reads: CASSYSFAGQIYEQYF. The CDR3, as DNA: TGTGCCAGCAGTTACTCTTTCGCAGGGCAAATCTACGAGCAGTACTTC. The genes are TRBV6-5 and TRBJ2-7, with D possibly matching TRBD1 (5 bases). V shed 0 bases and J shed 3 bases, with 15 bases lying between them. Germline CDR1 reads MNHEY; CDR2 reads SVGAGI. This CDR3 has 16 residues.

This clone is a singleton in its sample. The rearrangement joins TRBV2 to TRBJ1-4; the D gene is possibly TRBD1 (6 bases). The germline V gene has CDR1 SNHLY and CDR2 FYNNEI. V gave up 6 bases and J gave up 0 bases, with 11 bases separating them. The CDR3 is 15 residues long. The CDR3 DNA follows: TGTGCCAGCAGGACAGGATATGCAACTAATGAAAAACTGTTTTTT. It translates to CASRTGYATNEKLFF.

This clone was detected only a few times. The CDR3 nucleotides read TGTGCCAGCAGCTTAGAAGGGGGTCAGCCCCAGCATTTT. Protein product: CASSLEGGQPQHF. J is TRBJ1-5 and V is TRBV11-1; tentative D call: TRBD1 (6 bases). The V end lost 1 base, the J end lost 6 bases, and 7 bases lay between the germline ends. CDR3 size: 13 residues. Looked up from germline, CDR1 is SGHAT and CDR2 is FQDESV (reference sequence). The whole variable domain, filled in from reference TRBV11-1 and TRBJ1-5, reads EAEVAQSPRYKITEKSQAVAFWCDPISGHATLYWYRQILGQGPELLVQFQDESVVDDSQLPKDRFSAERLKGVDSTLKIQPAELGDSAMYLCASSLEGGQPQHFGDGTRLSIL.

The chain recombines TRBV9 with TRBJ2-1, with D maybe TRBD1 (5 bases). Germline loops: CDR1 SGDLS, CDR2 YYNGEE. The germline V and J ends were trimmed by 4 bases and 6 bases, with 20 bases remaining between them. This CDR3 comprises 16 residues. The CDR3 loop is CASSSQGDMGFNEQFF. CDR3 DNA: TGTGCCAGCAGCTCCCAGGGCGACATGGGCTTCAATGAGCAGTTCTTC. The complete variable domain, with remaining parts taken from reference TRBV9 and TRBJ2-1, reads DSGVTQTPKHLITATGQRVTLRCSPRSGDLSVYWYQQSLDQGLQFLIQYYNGEERAKGNILERFSAQQFPDLHSELNLSSLELGDSALYFCASSSQGDMGFNEQFFGPGTRLTVL.

The chain employs TRBV2 and TRBJ1-3; TRBD1 matches at 8 bases. The CDR3 sequence is 15 residues long. Germline CDR1 reads SNHLY; CDR2 reads FYNNEI. With V trimmed by 1 base and J by 2 bases, 1 base remained unmatched. This CDR3 is CASSEGQGTGNTIYF. CDR3 bases: TGTGCCAGCAGTGAAGGACAGGGGACTGGAAACACCATATATTTT.

The gene calls are TRBV19 and TRBJ1-4; D is perhaps TRBD1 (5 bases). The germline V and J ends were trimmed by 8 bases and 6 bases, with 13 bases remaining between them. CDR3 length: 13 residues. Germline V gene lookup returns CDR1 LNHDA and CDR2 SQIVND (reference sequence). As DNA, the CDR3 is TGTGCCAGTCAACAGGATGCCCATGAAAAACTGTTTTTT. Protein sequence: CASQQDAHEKLFF.

V and J are TRBV9 and TRBJ1-2; TRBD1 might be the D (6 bases). V lost 4 bases and J lost 3, with 13 bases in between. CDR1 is SGDLS and CDR2 is YYNGEE in the germline V gene. The CDR3 contains 14 residues. The CDR3 nucleotides read TGTGCCAGCAGCCCTGGGGGGGGCCACTATGGCTACACCTTC. Residues: CASSPGGGHYGYTF.

The chain has TRBV27 and TRBJ2-7; D might be TRBD1 (5 bases). Germline V CDR1 and CDR2: MNHEY, SMNVEV (reference sequence). This CDR3 has 13 residues. Trimming took 6 bases from V and 7 from J, leaving 16 bases between them. For the CDR3, the DNA is TGTGCCAGCAGCTTGGGGCTTACTTGGGAGCAGTACTTC. Encoded protein: CASSLGLTWEQYF.

This clone was observed a few times. The chain uses TRBV18 and TRBJ1-2, with 9 nucleotides matching TRBD1. With 6 bases clipped from V and 4 bases from J, the junction kept 3 bases outside the gene matches. The CDR3 extends over 13 amino acids. Per germline, CDR1 KGHSH and CDR2 LQKENI. CDR3 in DNA: TGTGCCAGCTCCGTGGACAGGGGCTATGGCTACACCTTC. Protein product: CASSVDRGYGYTF.

The chain combines TRBV4-1 with TRBJ2-3; D perhaps matches TRBD1 (6 bases). This CDR3 region has 15 residues. Trimming removed 8 bases from V and 4 bases from J, with 19 bases in between. Germline CDR1 and CDR2: MGHRA and YSYEKL. CDR3 in DNA: TGCGCCAGCTCCCGAGGGGGAGTCGAGGCAGATACGCAGTATTTT. Protein sequence: CASSRGGVEADTQYF.

V is TRBV27 and J is TRBJ1-6, with D possibly TRBD1 on 5 matching bases. Germline V gene sequence: CDR1 MNHEY, CDR2 SMNVEV (reference sequence). V lost 5 bases, J lost 7 bases, and 15 bases lay in between. This CDR3 is built from 15 residues. The CDR3 nucleotides read TGTGCCAGCAGTCCTAGGGTCCGGGGGAATTCACCCCTCCACTTT. Protein: CASSPRVRGNSPLHF.

The gene calls are TRBV11-2 and TRBJ1-1; 9 nucleotides match TRBD1. After removal of 5 bases from V and 0 bases from J, the junction contained 7 bases not matched to a gene. The germline CDR1 and CDR2 sequences are SGHAT and FQNNGV. The CDR3 spans 16 residues. This chain's CDR3 is CASSAPGQGLNTEAFF. The CDR3 bases are TGTGCCAGCAGCGCCCCGGGACAGGGATTGAACACTGAAGCTTTCTTT.

In DNA form, the CDR3 reads TGTGCCAGTAGTGGGCAGGGGGCGTTAGGGTCACCCCTCCACTTT. This encodes CASSGQGALGSPLHF. The rearrangement links TRBV19 to TRBJ1-6; TRBD1 agrees at 8 bases. With V trimmed by 5 bases and J by 10 bases, 10 bases remained unmatched. The V gene's germline CDR1 is LNHDA and CDR2 SQIVND (reference sequence). The CDR3 totals 15 residues.

This clone appeared a single time. The V gene is TRBV10-1, the J gene TRBJ2-2, with D unclear. CDR1 and CDR2 (germline): WNHNN, SYGVQD (reference sequence). The CDR3 sequence is 12 residues long. V gave up 4 bases and J gave up 7 bases, with 7 bases separating them. CDR3 DNA sequence: TGCGCCAGCAGTGTCCCCAACGGGGAGCTGTTTTTT. This encodes CASSVPNGELFF.

This chain uses TRBV28 with TRBJ2-7; TRBD1 aligns across 7 bases. Per the germline V gene, CDR1 is MDHEN and CDR2 is SYDVKM. V was clipped by 3 bases and J by 5 bases; unmatched bases: 7. This CDR3 spans 14 amino acids. Written as DNA, the CDR3 is TGTGCCAGCAGTTTGCGCGAGGGGGCCCACGAGCAGTACTTC. This encodes CASSLREGAHEQYF.

The DNA of the CDR3 is TGTGCCAGCAGCTCGGGTCTGTCCTACGAGCAGTACTTC. Encoded protein: CASSSGLSYEQYF. V is TRBV5-4 and J is TRBJ2-7, with D unresolved. Germline V gene lookup returns CDR1 SGHNT and CDR2 YYREEE (reference sequence). The CDR3 totals 13 residues. Trimming left V 3 bases short and J 1 base short, with 8 bases between.

The chain recombines TRBV6-2 or TRBV6-3 with TRBJ1-5; 7 bases map to TRBD1. The CDR3 is 17 amino acids. V lost 2 bases, J lost 6 bases, and 13 bases stayed unmatched. Germline CDR1 MNHEY, CDR2 SVGEGT. The DNA of the CDR3 is TGTGCCAGCAGTTACGACAGGGTGGGGTATGTAGGTCAGCCCCAGCATTTT. It is translated as CASSYDRVGYVGQPQHF.

The chain links TRBV25-1 to TRBJ2-1; TRBD2 agrees at 9 bases. This CDR3 comprises 16 residues. With 1 base clipped from V and 3 bases from J, the junction kept 4 bases outside the gene matches. Germline V CDR1 and CDR2: MGHDK, SYGVNS. The CDR3 spells CASSEFSGSYYNEQFF. The CDR3 coding sequence is TGTGCCAGCAGTGAATTTAGCGGGAGTTACTACAATGAGCAGTTCTTC.

This clone was detected only once. This chain uses TRBV2 with TRBJ1-2; no definite D call. The germline gives CDR1 SNHLY, CDR2 FYNNEI. Trimming stripped 0 bases from V and 8 bases from J, with 13 bases between. The length of the CDR3 is 14 residues. The CDR3 is CASSEAMTSGGYTF. The CDR3 bases are TGTGCCAGCAGTGAAGCTATGACAAGTGGCGGCTACACCTTC.